This T cell receptor (beta chain) was recovered during a study of blood T cell repertoires in COVID-19. Study in general: Italy, Spain and the United States were the sources of the convalescent and acute COVID-19 samples.

The CDR3 runs to 17 residues. In germline, CDR1 is SGHVS, CDR2 FNYEAQ. V trimming: 3 bases; J trimming: 5 bases; junction bases outside the gene matches: 13. In the authors' workflow: Quantification of nucleated cells was approximated via reference gene primer amplification. Method: immunoSEQ multiplex PCR; TCRdb's copy keeps in-frame clones and lacks some. V and J calls and clone size follow that table, whereas D and trimming were derived from the DNA. The repertoire holds roughly 230,000 clones, around 83% seen once, with roughly 7.8% in the top ten. The sample comprised peripheral blood. The rearrangement joins TRBV7-6 to TRBJ1-2; 9 nucleotides match TRBD1. The sequence derives from a middle-aged man with active or convalescent COVID-19. In DNA, the CDR3 is TGTGCCAGCAGCTTGCCGGAAAACAGGGGGCGCTGGTATGGCTACACCTTC. This gives the protein CASSLPENRGRWYGYTF.